The 8 T cell receptor beta chains given below trace back to one sample, sequenced in a study of cytomegalovirus exposure and HLA in healthy donors (dated by TCRdb to 2017 to 2019). The method was the immunoSEQ multiplex PCR assay. The multiplex PCR relied on a mix of 60 forward primers for TCR Vbeta segments and 13 reverse primers for TCR Jbeta segments. Not all clones reach the TCRdb copy of this immuneACCESS table, which keeps in-frame sequences only. Checked studies attribute under half of the gap to unresolved V genes and leave the rest unexplained. The sample has about 120,000 clones on record, roughly three quarters of them singletons. The ten largest clones add up to more than 15% of the sample. Sequenced: PBMCs. The receptors shown here come from a man aged 45-65 years in good health and CMV-seropositive.

V is TRBV15 and J is TRBJ2-1; 7 bases are a match to TRBD2. This CDR3 has 16 residues. Trimming removed 5 bases from V and 4 bases from J; junction bases left unmatched: 11. The germline V gene encodes CDR1 LNHNV and CDR2 YYDKDF (reference sequence). CDR3 nucleotides: TGTGCCACCAGCCGCGGGTCGGGAGGTCCATACAATGAGCAGTTCTTC. Protein product: CATSRGSGGPYNEQFF.

The CDR3 coding sequence is TGTGCCACTCAAGCGGGGAGCTCTGGGGCCAACGTCCTGACTTTC. This gives the protein CATQAGSSGANVLTF. The rearrangement links TRBV19 to TRBJ2-6, with 7 bases identical to TRBD2. The CDR3 has 15 amino acids. Germline-derived CDR1 and CDR2 are LNHDA and SQIVND (reference sequence). V was clipped by 10 bases and J by 0 bases; unmatched bases: 6.

This chain joins TRBV7-9 and TRBJ2-1, with 9 bases that match TRBD1. CDR3 length equals 16 residues. J was trimmed by 5 bases and V by 3 bases; bases with no gene match: 8. Per germline, CDR1 SEHNR and CDR2 FQNEAQ (reference sequence). The CDR3, as DNA: TGTGCCAGCAGCTTCGAGACAGGGGGTACCGACAATGAGCAGTTCTTC. Protein sequence: CASSFETGGTDNEQFF.

The chain is built from TRBV7-6 and TRBJ1-4; D unclear. V lost 0 bases to trimming and J lost 8 bases, with 10 bases between them. The CDR3 length is 14 residues. Germline lookup yields CDR1 SGHVS and CDR2 FNYEAQ. CDR3 amino acids: CASSLAAGREKLFF. CDR3 DNA sequence: TGTGCCAGCAGCTTAGCGGCGGGGAGGGAAAAACTGTTTTTT.

This clone was observed a few times. The chain uses TRBV4-1 and TRBJ1-2; D unresolved. Germline CDR1 and CDR2: MGHRA and YSYEKL. The CDR3 spans 13 residues. V dropped 0 bases and J dropped 1 base, with 3 bases sitting between them. CDR3 nucleotides: TGCGCCAGCAGCCAAGACCATAACTATGGCTACACCTTC. Amino acid sequence: CASSQDHNYGYTF.

This chain joins TRBV14 and TRBJ2-2; 8 nucleotides line up with TRBD2. J gave up 5 bases and V 4 bases, and 9 bases lay outside the gene matches. This CDR3 has 16 amino acids. CDR1 and CDR2 (germline): SGHDN, FVKESK. CDR3 coding DNA: TGTGCCAGCAGCCGTGGGACTAGTCGAAGGACCGGGGAGCTGTTTTTT. It codes for CASSRGTSRRTGELFF.

This chain joins TRBV9 and TRBJ1-1; no clear D gene. Germline CDR1 SGDLS, CDR2 YYNGEE. The length of the CDR3 is 13 residues. V shed 3 bases and J shed 0 bases, with 6 bases lying between them. CDR3 protein: CASSAGLNTEAFF. DNA of the CDR3: TGTGCCAGCAGCGCCGGTCTGAACACTGAAGCTTTCTTT.

The genes are TRBV28 and TRBJ1-2; maybe TRBD1 (5 bases). The CDR3 is 13 residues long. V lost 7 bases to trimming and J lost 4 bases, with 13 bases between them. Per the germline V gene, CDR1 is MDHEN and CDR2 is SYDVKM. CDR3 region: CASTSGRAYGYTF. The CDR3 nucleotides are TGTGCCAGCACTTCCGGCAGGGCCTATGGCTACACCTTC.